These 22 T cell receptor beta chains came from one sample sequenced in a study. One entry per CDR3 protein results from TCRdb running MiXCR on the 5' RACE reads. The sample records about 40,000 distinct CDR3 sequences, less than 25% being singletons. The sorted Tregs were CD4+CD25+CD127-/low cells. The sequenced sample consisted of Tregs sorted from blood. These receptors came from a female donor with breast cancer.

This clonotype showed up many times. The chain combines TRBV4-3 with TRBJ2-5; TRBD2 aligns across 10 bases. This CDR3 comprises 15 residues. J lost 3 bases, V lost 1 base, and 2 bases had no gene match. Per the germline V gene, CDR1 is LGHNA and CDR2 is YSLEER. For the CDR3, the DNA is TGCGCCAGCAGCCAAGGGACTAGCGGAAAAGAGACCCAGTACTTC. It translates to CASSQGTSGKETQYF.

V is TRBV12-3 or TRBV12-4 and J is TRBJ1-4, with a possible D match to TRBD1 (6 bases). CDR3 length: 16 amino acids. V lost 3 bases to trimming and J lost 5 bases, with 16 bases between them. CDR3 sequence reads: CASSFAGAGENEKLFF. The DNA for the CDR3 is TGTGCCAGCAGTTTCGCGGGGGCAGGAGAAAATGAAAAACTGTTTTTT.

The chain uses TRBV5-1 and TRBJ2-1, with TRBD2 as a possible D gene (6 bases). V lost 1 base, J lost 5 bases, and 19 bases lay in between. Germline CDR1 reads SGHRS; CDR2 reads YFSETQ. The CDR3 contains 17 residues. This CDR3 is CASSLSLGLAPNNEQFF. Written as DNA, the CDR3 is TGCGCCAGCAGCTTGTCCCTGGGGCTAGCGCCAAACAATGAGCAGTTCTTC.

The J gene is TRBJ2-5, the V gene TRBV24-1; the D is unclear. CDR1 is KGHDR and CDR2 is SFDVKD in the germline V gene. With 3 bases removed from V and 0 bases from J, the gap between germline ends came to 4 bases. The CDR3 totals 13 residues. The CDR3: CATSDDNQETQYF. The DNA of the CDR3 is TGTGCCACCAGTGATGACAACCAAGAGACCCAGTACTTC.

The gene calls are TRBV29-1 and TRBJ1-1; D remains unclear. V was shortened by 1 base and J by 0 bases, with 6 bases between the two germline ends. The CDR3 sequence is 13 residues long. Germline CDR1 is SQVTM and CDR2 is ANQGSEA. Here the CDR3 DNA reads TGCAGCGTTGAAGGGGGATTGAACACTGAAGCTTTCTTT. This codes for CSVEGGLNTEAFF. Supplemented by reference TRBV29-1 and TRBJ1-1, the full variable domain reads SAVISQKPSRDICQRGTSLTIQCQVDSQVTMMFWYRQQPGQSLTLIATANQGSEATYESGFVIDKFPISRPNLTFSTLTVSNMSPEDSSIYLCSVEGGLNTEAFFGQGTRLTVV.

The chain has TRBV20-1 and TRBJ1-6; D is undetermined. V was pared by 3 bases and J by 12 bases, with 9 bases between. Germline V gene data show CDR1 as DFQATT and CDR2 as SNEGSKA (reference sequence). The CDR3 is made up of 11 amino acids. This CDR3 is CSASETEPLHF. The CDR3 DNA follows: TGCAGTGCTAGTGAAACAGAACCCCTCCACTTT.

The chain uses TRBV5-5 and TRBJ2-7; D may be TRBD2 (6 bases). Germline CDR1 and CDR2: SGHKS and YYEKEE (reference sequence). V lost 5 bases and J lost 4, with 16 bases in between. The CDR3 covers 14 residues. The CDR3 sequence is CASSSPRSGYEQYF. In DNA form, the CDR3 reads TGTGCCAGCAGTTCGCCGCGTAGCGGTTACGAGCAGTACTTC.

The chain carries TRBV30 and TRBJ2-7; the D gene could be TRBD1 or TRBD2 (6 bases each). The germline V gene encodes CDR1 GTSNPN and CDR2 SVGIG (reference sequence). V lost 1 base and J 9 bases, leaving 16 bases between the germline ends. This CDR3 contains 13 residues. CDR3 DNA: TGTGCCTGGAGTGGGCCGGGGGCTCACGCGCAGTACTTC. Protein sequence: CAWSGPGAHAQYF.

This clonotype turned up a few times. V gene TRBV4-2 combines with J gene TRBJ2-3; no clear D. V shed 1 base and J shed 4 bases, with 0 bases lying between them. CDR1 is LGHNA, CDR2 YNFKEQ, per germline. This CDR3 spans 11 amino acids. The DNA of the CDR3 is TGTGCCAGCAGCCAAGCAGATACGCAGTATTTT. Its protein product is CASSQADTQYF.

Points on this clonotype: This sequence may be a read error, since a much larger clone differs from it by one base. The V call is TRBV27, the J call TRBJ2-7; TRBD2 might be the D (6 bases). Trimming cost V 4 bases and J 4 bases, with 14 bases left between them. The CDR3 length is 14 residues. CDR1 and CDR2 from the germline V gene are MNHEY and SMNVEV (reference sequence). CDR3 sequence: CASSSPAGRYEQYF. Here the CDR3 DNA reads TGTGCCAGCAGTTCTCCGGCGGGAAGATACGAGCAGTACTTC.

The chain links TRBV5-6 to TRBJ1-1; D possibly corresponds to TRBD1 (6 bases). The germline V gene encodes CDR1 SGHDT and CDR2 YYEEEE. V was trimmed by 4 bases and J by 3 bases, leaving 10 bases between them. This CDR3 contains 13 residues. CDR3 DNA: TGTGCCAGCAGCACAGGGATAGACACTGAAGCTTTCTTT. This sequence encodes CASSTGIDTEAFF.

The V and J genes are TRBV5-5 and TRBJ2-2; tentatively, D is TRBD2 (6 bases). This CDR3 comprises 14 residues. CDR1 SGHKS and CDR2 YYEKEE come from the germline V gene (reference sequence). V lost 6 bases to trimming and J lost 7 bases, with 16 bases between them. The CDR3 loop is CASNLGLHGGELFF. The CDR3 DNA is TGTGCCAGCAACCTGGGACTTCACGGCGGGGAGCTGTTTTTT.

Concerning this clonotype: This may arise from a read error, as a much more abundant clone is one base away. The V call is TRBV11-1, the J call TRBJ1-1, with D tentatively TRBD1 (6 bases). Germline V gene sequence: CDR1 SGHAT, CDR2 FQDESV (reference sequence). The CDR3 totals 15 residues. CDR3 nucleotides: TGTGCCGGCAGCGGGCGCACTCCAGGGGCCGTTGAAGCTTTCTTT. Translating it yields CAGSGRTPGAVEAFF.

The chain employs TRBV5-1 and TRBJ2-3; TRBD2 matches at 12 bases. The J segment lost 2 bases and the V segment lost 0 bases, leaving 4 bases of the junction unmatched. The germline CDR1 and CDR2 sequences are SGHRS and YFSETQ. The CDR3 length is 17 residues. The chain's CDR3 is CASSLGGLAGFTDTQYF. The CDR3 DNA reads TGCGCCAGCAGCTTGGGGGGACTAGCGGGCTTCACAGATACGCAGTATTTT.

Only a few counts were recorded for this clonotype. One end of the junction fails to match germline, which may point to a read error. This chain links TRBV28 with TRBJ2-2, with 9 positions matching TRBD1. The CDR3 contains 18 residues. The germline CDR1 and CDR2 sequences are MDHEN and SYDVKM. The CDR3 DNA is TGTGCCAGCAGTTTACCTCGGACAGGGGCCGTTTCCACCGGGGAGCTGGTTTTT. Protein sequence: CASSLPRTGAVSTGELVF. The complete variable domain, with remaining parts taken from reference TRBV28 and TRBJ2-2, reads DVKVTQSSRYLVKRTGEKVFLECVQDMDHENMFWYRQDPGLGLRLIYFSYDVKMKEKGDIPEGYSVSREKKERFSLILESASTNQTSMYLCASSLPRTGAVSTGELVFGEGSRLTVL.

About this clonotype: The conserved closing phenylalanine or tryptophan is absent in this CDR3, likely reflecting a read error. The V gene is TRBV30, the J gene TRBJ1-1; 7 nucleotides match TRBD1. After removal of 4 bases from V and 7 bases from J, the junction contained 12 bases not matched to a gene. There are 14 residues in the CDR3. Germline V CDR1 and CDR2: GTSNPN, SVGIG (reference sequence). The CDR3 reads CAWISNRGRVEAFL. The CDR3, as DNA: TGTGCCTGGATTAGTAACAGGGGTAGGGTTGAAGCTTTCCTT.

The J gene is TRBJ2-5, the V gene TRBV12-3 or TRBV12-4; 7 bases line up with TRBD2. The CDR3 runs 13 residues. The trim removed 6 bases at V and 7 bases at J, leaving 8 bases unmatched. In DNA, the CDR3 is TGTGCCAGCAGAGGACTAGGGACGGGGACCCAGTACTTC. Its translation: CASRGLGTGTQYF.

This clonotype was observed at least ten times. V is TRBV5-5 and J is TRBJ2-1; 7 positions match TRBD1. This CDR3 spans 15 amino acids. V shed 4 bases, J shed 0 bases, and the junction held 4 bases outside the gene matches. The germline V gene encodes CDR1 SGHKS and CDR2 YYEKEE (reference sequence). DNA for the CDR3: TGTGCCAGCAGCCGGGGACAGAGCTCCTACAATGAGCAGTTCTTC. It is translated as CASSRGQSSYNEQFF.

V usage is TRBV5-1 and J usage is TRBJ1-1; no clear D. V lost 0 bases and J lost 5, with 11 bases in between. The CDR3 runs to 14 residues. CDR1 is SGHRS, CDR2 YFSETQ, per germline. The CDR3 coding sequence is TGCGCCAGCAGCTTGGGGGCCTCCGGAACTGAAGCTTTCTTT. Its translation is CASSLGASGTEAFF.

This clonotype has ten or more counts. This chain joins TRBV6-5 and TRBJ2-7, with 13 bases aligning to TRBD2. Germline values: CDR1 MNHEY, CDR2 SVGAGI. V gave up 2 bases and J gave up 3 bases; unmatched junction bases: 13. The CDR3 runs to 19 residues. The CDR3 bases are TGTGCCAGCAGTTACGCTCTTCCCGGGACTAGCGGGGCTGGCTACGAGCAGTACTTC. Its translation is CASSYALPGTSGAGYEQYF.

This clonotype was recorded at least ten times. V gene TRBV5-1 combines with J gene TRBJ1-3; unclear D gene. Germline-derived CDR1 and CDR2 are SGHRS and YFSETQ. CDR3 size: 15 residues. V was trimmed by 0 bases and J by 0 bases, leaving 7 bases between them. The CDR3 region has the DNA TGCGCCAGCAGCTTGGGCGTGGGCTCTGGAAACACCATATATTTT. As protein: CASSLGVGSGNTIYF. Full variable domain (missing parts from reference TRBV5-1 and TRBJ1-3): KAGVTQTPRYLIKTRGQQVTLSCSPISGHRSVSWYQQTPGQGLQFLFEYFSETQRNKGNFPGRFSGRQFSNSRSEMNVSTLELGDSALYLCASSLGVGSGNTIYFGEGSWLTVV.

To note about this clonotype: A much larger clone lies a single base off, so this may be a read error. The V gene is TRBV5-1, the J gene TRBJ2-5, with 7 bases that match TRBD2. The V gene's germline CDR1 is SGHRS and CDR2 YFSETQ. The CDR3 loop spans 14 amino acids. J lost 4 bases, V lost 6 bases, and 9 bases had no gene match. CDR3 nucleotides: TGCGCCAGCACAGAGCGGGGAGCGCGAGAGACCCAGTACTTC. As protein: CASTERGARETQYF.